The rows below give T cell receptor beta chains drawn from one sample of a study of T cells after yellow fever vaccination. Using its own MiXCR run on the 5' RACE reads, TCRdb lists one record per CDR3 protein. The top ten hold about 42% of the sample, which has about 120,000 distinct CDR3 sequences, approximately 16% seen once. The sample consisted of CD8+ T cells sorted from PBMCs, taken 5 days after the yellow fever booster vaccination. Source of these receptors: a man aged 18 to 29 who received the YFV17D yellow fever vaccine. The conserved cysteine and the conserved F or W are not part of the CDR3 here. D genes are given only for firm matches.

J: TRBJ2-1
D: .
V: TRBV7-2
CDR3: ASRSSWEQF

J: TRBJ2-1
D: .
V: TRBV25-1
CDR3: ASSEGFFSYNEQF

J: TRBJ2-7
D: .
V: TRBV7-9
CDR3: ASSQGTYEQY

J: TRBJ1-2
D: TRBD1
V: TRBV6-1
CDR3: ASSESEGGGYGYT

J: TRBJ1-4
D: .
V: TRBV3-1
CDR3: ASSPSPGKPREKLF

J: TRBJ1-2
D: .
V: TRBV4-1
CDR3: ASSHPQGIYGYT

J: TRBJ2-3
D: .
V: TRBV6-5
CDR3: ASSYTPRGGGTDTQY

J: TRBJ2-7
D: TRBD2
V: TRBV7-9
CDR3: ASSGPRLAGGHIEQY

J: TRBJ2-3
D: TRBD1
V: TRBV24-1
CDR3: ATSDPRDRGGDTQY

J: TRBJ2-1
D: .
V: TRBV7-7
CDR3: ASSLGEDTSEQF

J: TRBJ2-5
D: TRBD1
V: TRBV4-1
CDR3: ASSQETGGGETQY

J: TRBJ1-6
D: .
V: TRBV7-9
CDR3: ASSSPVGGYSPLH

J: TRBJ1-2
D: TRBD1
V: TRBV24-1
CDR3: ATSGSGQNYGYT

J: TRBJ2-7
D: TRBD1
V: TRBV20-1
CDR3: SAAGTGLIEQY

J: TRBJ1-1
D: .
V: TRBV5-1
CDR3: ASSLPGRMNTEAF

J: TRBJ1-2
D: .
V: TRBV2
CDR3: ASSAAVYYGYT

J: TRBJ2-7
D: .
V: TRBV11-2
CDR3: ASSLVGQAEQY

J: TRBJ1-2
D: TRBD1
V: TRBV2
CDR3: ASRSGTGGGYGYT

J: TRBJ1-6
D: TRBD1
V: TRBV7-2
CDR3: ASSQAAWTGSLSPLH

J: TRBJ2-5
D: .
V: TRBV6-1
CDR3: ASRSEDWSQETQY

J: TRBJ2-2
D: .
V: TRBV6-2/TRBV6-3
CDR3: ASSWIAVANTGELF

J: TRBJ2-5
D: .
V: TRBV7-9
CDR3: ASSGDSGGQETQY

J: TRBJ2-5
D: .
V: TRBV12-3/TRBV12-4
CDR3: ASSTGLETQY

J: TRBJ1-2
D: .
V: TRBV6-1
CDR3: ASGRVGNGYT

J: TRBJ2-2
D: .
V: TRBV12-3/TRBV12-4
CDR3: ASSPQNGELF

J: TRBJ2-5
D: TRBD2
V: TRBV7-7
CDR3: ASSLIAGGGETQY

J: TRBJ1-3
D: .
V: TRBV6-5
CDR3: ASSWASDGNTIY

J: TRBJ2-4
D: .
V: TRBV6-6
CDR3: ASSYSSQAAKNIQY

J: TRBJ1-1
D: .
V: TRBV12-3/TRBV12-4
CDR3: ASSLGVGTEAF

J: TRBJ1-1
D: .
V: TRBV10-3
CDR3: AISEGRGNTEAF

J: TRBJ2-7
D: .
V: TRBV6-2/TRBV6-3
CDR3: ASSYGNRYEQY

J: TRBJ1-5
D: .
V: TRBV27
CDR3: ASSSRQATWGNQPQH

J: TRBJ2-2
D: TRBD1
V: TRBV4-3
CDR3: ASSQGTGTGWSGELF

J: TRBJ1-4
D: TRBD1
V: TRBV4-1
CDR3: ASTGTASLDDEKLF

J: TRBJ2-2
D: TRBD1
V: TRBV6-2/TRBV6-3
CDR3: ASTVQGNWGELF

J: TRBJ1-5
D: TRBD1
V: TRBV6-2/TRBV6-3
CDR3: ASTNDRGQDQPQH

J: TRBJ2-5
D: TRBD2
V: TRBV11-2
CDR3: ASSGAGGPGETQY

J: TRBJ2-5
D: .
V: TRBV12-3/TRBV12-4
CDR3: ASSKIDEQETQY

J: TRBJ1-5
D: .
V: TRBV27
CDR3: ASSLSIQAGQPQH

J: TRBJ2-3
D: TRBD2
V: TRBV7-6
CDR3: ASSTLTSGGHTDTQY

J: TRBJ2-1
D: TRBD2
V: TRBV7-3
CDR3: ASSFTSGGLNEQF

J: TRBJ2-1
D: .
V: TRBV20-1
CDR3: SARVPTNNEQF

J: TRBJ1-3
D: .
V: TRBV29-1
CDR3: SAASGYGNTIY

J: TRBJ2-5
D: TRBD1
V: TRBV20-1
CDR3: SASRTGDKETQY

J: TRBJ1-5
D: .
V: TRBV5-5
CDR3: ASSLAMQRDQPQH

J: TRBJ2-7
D: TRBD2
V: TRBV30
CDR3: AWSPRGGYEQY

J: TRBJ1-4
D: .
V: TRBV7-9
CDR3: ASSTSEKLF